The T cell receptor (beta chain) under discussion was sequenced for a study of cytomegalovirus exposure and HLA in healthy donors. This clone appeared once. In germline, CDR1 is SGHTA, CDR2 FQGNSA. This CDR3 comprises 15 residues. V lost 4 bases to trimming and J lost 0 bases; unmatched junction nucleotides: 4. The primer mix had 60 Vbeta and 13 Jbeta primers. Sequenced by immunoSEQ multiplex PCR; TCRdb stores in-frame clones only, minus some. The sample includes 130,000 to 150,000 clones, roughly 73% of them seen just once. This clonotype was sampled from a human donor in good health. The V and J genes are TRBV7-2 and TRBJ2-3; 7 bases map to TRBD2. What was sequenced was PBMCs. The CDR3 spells CASSSPSGSTDTQYF. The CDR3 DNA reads TGTGCCAGCAGCTCCCCTAGCGGAAGCACAGATACGCAGTATTTT.